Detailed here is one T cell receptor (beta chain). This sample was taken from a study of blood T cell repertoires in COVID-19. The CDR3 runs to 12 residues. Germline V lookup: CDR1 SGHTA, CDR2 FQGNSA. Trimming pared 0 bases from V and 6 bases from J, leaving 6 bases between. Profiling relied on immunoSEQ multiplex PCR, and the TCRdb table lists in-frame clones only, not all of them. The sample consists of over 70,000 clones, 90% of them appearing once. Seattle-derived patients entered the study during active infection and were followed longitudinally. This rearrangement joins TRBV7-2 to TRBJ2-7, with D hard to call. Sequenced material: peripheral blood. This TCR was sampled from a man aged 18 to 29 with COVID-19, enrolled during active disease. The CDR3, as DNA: TGTGCCAGCAGCTTAGCCCAGCGCGAGCAGTACTTC. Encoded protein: CASSLAQREQYF.